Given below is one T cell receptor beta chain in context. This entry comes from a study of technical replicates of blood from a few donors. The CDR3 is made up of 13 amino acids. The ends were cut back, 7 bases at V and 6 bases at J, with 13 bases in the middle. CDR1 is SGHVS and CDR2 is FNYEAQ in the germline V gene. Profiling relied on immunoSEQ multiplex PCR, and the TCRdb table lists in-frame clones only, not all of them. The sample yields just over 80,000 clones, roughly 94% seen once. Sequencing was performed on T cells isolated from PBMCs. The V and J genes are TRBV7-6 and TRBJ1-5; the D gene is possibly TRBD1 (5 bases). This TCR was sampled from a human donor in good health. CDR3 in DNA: TGTGCCAGCACCTCAGGGTTCGGTCAGCCCCAGCATTTT. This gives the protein CASTSGFGQPQHF.